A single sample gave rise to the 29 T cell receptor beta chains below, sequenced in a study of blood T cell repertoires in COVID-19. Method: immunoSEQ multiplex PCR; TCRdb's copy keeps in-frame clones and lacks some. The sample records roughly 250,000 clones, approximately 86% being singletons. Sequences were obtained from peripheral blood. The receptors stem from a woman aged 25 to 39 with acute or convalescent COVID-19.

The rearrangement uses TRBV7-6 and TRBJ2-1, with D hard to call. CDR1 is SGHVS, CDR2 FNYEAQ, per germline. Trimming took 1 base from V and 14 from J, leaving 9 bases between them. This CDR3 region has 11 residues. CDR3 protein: CASSLVSRKFF. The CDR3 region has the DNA TGTGCCAGCAGCTTAGTGTCTAGAAAGTTCTTC.

The CDR3 nucleotides read TGTGCCAGCAGCTTAGTCGATGGTAGCGGGTGGAATGAGCAGTTCTTC. It specifies CASSLVDGSGWNEQFF. The chain uses TRBV7-8 and TRBJ2-1, with 7 bases matching TRBD2. Germline V gives CDR1 SGHVS, CDR2 FQNEAQ. The CDR3 extends over 16 amino acids. V was clipped by 1 base and J by 7 bases; unmatched bases: 10.

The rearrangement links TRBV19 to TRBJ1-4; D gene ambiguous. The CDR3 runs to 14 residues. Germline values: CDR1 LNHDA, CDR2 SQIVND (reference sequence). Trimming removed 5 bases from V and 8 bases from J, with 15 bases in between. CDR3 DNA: TGTGCCAGTAGTGGACTTTCCGAAAACGAAAAACTGTTTTTT. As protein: CASSGLSENEKLFF.

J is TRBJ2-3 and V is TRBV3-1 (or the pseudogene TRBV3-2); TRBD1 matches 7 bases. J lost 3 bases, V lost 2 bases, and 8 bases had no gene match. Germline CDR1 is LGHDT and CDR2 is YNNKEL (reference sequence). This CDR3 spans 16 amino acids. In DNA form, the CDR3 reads TGTGCCAGCAGCCAATCGACAGGGTTGGGAACAGATACGCAGTATTTT. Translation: CASSQSTGLGTDTQYF.

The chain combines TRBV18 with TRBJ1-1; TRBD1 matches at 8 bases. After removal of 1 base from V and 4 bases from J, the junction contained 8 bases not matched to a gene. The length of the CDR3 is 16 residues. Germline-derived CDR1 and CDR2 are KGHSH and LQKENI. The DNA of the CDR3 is TGTGCCAGCTCACCACGGGCAGGGGGCTCGGGCACTGAAGCTTTCTTT. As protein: CASSPRAGGSGTEAFF.

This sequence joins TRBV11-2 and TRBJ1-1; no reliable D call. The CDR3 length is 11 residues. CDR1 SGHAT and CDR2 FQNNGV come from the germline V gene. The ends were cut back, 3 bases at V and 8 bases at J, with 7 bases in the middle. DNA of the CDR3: TGTGCCAGCAGCTTGAACCAGGAAGCTTTCTTT. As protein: CASSLNQEAFF.

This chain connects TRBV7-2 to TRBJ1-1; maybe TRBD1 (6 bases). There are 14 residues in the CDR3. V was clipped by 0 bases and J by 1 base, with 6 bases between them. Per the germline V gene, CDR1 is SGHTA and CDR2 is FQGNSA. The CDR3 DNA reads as TGTGCCAGCAGCTTAGCGGGACAGAACACTGAAGCTTTCTTT. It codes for CASSLAGQNTEAFF.

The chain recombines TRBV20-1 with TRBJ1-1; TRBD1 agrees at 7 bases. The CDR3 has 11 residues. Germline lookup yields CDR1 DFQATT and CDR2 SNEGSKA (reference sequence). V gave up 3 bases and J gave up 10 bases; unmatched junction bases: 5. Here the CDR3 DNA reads TGCAGTGCTAGTGAATACAGGGGAGCTTTCTTT. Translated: CSASEYRGAFF.

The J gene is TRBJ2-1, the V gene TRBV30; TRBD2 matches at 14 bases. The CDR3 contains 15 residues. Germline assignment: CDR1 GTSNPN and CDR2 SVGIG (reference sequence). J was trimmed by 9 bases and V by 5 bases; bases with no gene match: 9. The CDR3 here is CAWGTGTSGGGEQFF. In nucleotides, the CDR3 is TGTGCCTGGGGAACCGGGACTAGCGGGGGAGGTGAGCAGTTCTTC.

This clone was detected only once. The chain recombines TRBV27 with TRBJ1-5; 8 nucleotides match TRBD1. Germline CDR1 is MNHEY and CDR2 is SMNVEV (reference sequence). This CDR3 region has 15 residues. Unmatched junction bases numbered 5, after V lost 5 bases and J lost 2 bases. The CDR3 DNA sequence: TGTGCCAGCAGTCTCGGGACAGGTCGCAATCAGCCCCAGCATTTT. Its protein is CASSLGTGRNQPQHF.

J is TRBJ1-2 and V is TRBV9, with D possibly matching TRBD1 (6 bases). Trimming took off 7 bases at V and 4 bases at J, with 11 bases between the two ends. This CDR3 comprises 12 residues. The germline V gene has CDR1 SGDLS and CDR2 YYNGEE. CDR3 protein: CASQGIGYGYTF. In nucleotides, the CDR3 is TGTGCCAGCCAGGGGATAGGCTATGGCTACACCTTC.

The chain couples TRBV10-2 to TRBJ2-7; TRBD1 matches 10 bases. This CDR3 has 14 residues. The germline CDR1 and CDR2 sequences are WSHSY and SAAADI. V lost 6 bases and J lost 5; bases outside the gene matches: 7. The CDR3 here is CASRQDRGRDEQYF. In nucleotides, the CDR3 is TGCGCCAGCAGACAAGACAGGGGGCGCGACGAGCAGTACTTC.

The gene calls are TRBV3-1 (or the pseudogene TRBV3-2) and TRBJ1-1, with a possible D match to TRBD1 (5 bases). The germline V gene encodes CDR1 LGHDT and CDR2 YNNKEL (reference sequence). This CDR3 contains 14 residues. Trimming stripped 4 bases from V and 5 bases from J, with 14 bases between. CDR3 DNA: TGTGCCAGCAGCCGCCTCGGGGGATTGACTGAAGCTTTCTTT. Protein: CASSRLGGLTEAFF.

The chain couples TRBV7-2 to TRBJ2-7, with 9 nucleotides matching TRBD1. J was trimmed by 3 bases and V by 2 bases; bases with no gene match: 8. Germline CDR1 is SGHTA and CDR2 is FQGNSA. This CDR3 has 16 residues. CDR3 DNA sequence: TGTGCCAGCAGCTTAAACACCGGGACAGGGATCTACGAGCAGTACTTC. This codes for CASSLNTGTGIYEQYF.

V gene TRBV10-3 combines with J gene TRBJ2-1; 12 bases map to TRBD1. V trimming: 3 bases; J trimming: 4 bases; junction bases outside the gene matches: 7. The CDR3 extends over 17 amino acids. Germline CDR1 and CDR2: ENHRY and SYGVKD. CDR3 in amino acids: CAISDFGTGGAYNEQFF. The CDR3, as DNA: TGTGCCATCAGTGACTTTGGGACAGGGGGCGCTTACAATGAGCAGTTCTTC.

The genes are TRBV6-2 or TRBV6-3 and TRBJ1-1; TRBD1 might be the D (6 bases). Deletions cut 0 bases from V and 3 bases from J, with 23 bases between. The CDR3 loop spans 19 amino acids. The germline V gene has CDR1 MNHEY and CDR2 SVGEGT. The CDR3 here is CASSYSIPGTLAGDTEAFF. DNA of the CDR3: TGTGCCAGCAGTTACTCGATCCCAGGGACACTGGCCGGGGACACTGAAGCTTTCTTT.

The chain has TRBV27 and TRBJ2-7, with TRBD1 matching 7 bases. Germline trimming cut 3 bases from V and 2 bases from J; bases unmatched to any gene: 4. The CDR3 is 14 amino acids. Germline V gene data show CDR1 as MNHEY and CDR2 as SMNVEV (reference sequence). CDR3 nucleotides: TGTGCCAGCAGTTTCTCCGGGACAGCCTACGAGCAGTACTTC. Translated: CASSFSGTAYEQYF.

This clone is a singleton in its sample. The CDR3 here is CSVTPRHTGSGYTF. The CDR3 nucleotides are TGCAGCGTTACCCCCAGGCACACGGGGTCCGGCTACACCTTC. The chain uses TRBV29-1 and TRBJ1-2; D ambiguous. Per germline, CDR1 SQVTM and CDR2 ANQGSEA. Deletions cut 5 bases from V and 8 bases from J, with 21 bases between. The CDR3 sequence is 14 residues long.

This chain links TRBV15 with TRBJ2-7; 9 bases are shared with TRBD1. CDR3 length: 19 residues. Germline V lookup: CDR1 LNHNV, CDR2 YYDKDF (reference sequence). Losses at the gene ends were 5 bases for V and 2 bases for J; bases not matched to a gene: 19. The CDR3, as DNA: TGTGCCACCAGCGACCGGACAGGGGCGACAGCGGGGAACACCTACGAGCAGTACTTC. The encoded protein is CATSDRTGATAGNTYEQYF.

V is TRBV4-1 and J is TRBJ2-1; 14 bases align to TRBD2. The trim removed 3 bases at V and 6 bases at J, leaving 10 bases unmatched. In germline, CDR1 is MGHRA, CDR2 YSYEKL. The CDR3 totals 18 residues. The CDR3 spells CASSQVDMGLAGVNEQFF. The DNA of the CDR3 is TGCGCCAGCAGCCAGGTCGATATGGGACTAGCGGGAGTCAATGAGCAGTTCTTC.

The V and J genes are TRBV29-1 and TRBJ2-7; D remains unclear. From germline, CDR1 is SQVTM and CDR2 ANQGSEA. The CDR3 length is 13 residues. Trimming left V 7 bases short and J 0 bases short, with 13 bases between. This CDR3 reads CSATLPSSYEQYF. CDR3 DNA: TGCAGCGCCACCCTCCCTAGCTCCTACGAGCAGTACTTC.

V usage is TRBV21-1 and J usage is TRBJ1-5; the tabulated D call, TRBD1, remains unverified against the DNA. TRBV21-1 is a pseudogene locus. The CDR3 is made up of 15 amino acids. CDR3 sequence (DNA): TGTGCCAGCAGCAGAGGACAGGGATTAATTCGGCCCCAGCATTTT. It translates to CASSRGQGLIRPQHF.

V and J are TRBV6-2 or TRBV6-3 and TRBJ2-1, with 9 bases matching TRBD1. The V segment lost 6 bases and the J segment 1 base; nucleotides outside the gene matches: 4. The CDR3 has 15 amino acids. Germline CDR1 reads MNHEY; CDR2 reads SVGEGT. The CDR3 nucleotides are TGTGCCAGCAGCTTTGGACAGGGGTCCTACAATGAGCAGTTCTTC. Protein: CASSFGQGSYNEQFF.

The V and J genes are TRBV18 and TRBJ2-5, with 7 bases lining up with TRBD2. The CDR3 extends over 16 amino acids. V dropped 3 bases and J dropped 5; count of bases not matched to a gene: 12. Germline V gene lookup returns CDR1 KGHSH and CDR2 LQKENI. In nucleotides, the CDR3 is TGTGCCAGCTCACCGGCGGACCTTTCCGGGAGGGAGACCCAGTACTTC. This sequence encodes CASSPADLSGRETQYF.

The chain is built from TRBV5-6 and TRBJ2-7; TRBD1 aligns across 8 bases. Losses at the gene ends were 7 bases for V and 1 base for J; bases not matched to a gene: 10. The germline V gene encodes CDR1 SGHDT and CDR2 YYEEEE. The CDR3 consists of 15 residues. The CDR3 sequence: CASAGGRGRSYEQYF. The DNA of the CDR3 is TGTGCCAGCGCCGGGGGCAGGGGGCGATCCTACGAGCAGTACTTC.

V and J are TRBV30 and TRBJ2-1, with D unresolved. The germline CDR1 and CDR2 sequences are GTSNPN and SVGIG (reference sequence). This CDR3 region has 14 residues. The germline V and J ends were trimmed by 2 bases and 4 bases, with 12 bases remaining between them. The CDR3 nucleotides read TGTGCCTGGAGTATTGGCGGTTTTTACAATGAGCAGTTCTTC. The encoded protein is CAWSIGGFYNEQFF.

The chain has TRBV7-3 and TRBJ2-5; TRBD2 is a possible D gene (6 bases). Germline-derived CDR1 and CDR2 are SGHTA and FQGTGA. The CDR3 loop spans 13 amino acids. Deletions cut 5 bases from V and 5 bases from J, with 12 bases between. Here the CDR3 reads CASSPNRGETQYF. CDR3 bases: TGTGCCAGCAGCCCTAATCGGGGGGAGACCCAGTACTTC.

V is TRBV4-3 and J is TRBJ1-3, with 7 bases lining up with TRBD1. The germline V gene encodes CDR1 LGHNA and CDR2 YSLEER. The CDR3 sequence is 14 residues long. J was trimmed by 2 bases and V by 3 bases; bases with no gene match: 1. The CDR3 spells CASSQTGTGNTIYF. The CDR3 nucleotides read TGCGCCAGCAGCCAGACAGGGACTGGAAACACCATATATTTT.

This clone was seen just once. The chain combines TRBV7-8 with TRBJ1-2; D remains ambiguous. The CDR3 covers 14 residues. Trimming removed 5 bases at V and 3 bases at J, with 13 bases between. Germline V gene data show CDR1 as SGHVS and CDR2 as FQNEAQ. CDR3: CASSSDSSDYGYTF. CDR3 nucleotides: TGTGCCAGCAGCAGTGACTCTTCGGACTATGGCTACACCTTC.